This T cell receptor (beta chain) was obtained from a study of circulating CD8 cells and anti-PD-1 response in melanoma. This clonotype appeared a few times. Antigen unknown. This may be a read error, as it is one base from a much larger clone. Germline loops: CDR1 LGHNA, CDR2 YSLEER. The CDR3 sequence is 13 residues long. From live CD3+CD8+TCRalphabeta+ cells, four PD-1 and/or TIGIT subsets were sorted. The QIAseq Immune Repertoire TCR panel built the libraries from 15 ng of total RNA. TCRdb reprocessed the reads with MiXCR, giving one entry per CDR3 protein. This table has 250 or so distinct CDR3 sequences, 3% to 3.5% appearing once. The study, taken as a whole, reports: Most experiments lacked replicates.

The material sequenced was CD8+ T cells from PBMCs, taken at baseline or after one month of anti-PD-1 therapy (not recorded which). This chain links TRBV4-3 with TRBJ2-7, with D uncertain. This TCR was recovered from a human donor with melanoma. CDR3 DNA: TGCGCCACCAGCCAAGATAAGGTCGACGAGCAGTACTTC. Protein: CATSQDKVDEQYF.